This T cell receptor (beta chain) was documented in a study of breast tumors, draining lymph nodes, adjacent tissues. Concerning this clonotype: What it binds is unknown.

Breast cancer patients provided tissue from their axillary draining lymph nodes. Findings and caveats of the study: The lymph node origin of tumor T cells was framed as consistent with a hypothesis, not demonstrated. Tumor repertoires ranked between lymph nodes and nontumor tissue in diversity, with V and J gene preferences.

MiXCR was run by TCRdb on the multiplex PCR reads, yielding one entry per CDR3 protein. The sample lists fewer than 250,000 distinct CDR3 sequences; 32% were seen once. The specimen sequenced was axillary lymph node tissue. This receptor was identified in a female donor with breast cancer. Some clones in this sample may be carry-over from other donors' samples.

CDR3 sequence: CASSLGSGAGAGGHPQRNNEQFF. CDR3 nucleotides: TGTGCCAGCAGCTTAGGTTCTGGGGCCGGAGCGGGAGGTCACCCTCAGCGGAACAATGAGCAGTTCTTC. The chain couples TRBV7-9 to TRBJ2-1; 9 bases are a match to TRBD2. The CDR3 sequence is 23 residues long. Unmatched junction bases numbered 27, after V lost 1 base and J lost 5 bases. The V gene's germline CDR1 is SEHNR and CDR2 FQNEAQ (reference sequence).